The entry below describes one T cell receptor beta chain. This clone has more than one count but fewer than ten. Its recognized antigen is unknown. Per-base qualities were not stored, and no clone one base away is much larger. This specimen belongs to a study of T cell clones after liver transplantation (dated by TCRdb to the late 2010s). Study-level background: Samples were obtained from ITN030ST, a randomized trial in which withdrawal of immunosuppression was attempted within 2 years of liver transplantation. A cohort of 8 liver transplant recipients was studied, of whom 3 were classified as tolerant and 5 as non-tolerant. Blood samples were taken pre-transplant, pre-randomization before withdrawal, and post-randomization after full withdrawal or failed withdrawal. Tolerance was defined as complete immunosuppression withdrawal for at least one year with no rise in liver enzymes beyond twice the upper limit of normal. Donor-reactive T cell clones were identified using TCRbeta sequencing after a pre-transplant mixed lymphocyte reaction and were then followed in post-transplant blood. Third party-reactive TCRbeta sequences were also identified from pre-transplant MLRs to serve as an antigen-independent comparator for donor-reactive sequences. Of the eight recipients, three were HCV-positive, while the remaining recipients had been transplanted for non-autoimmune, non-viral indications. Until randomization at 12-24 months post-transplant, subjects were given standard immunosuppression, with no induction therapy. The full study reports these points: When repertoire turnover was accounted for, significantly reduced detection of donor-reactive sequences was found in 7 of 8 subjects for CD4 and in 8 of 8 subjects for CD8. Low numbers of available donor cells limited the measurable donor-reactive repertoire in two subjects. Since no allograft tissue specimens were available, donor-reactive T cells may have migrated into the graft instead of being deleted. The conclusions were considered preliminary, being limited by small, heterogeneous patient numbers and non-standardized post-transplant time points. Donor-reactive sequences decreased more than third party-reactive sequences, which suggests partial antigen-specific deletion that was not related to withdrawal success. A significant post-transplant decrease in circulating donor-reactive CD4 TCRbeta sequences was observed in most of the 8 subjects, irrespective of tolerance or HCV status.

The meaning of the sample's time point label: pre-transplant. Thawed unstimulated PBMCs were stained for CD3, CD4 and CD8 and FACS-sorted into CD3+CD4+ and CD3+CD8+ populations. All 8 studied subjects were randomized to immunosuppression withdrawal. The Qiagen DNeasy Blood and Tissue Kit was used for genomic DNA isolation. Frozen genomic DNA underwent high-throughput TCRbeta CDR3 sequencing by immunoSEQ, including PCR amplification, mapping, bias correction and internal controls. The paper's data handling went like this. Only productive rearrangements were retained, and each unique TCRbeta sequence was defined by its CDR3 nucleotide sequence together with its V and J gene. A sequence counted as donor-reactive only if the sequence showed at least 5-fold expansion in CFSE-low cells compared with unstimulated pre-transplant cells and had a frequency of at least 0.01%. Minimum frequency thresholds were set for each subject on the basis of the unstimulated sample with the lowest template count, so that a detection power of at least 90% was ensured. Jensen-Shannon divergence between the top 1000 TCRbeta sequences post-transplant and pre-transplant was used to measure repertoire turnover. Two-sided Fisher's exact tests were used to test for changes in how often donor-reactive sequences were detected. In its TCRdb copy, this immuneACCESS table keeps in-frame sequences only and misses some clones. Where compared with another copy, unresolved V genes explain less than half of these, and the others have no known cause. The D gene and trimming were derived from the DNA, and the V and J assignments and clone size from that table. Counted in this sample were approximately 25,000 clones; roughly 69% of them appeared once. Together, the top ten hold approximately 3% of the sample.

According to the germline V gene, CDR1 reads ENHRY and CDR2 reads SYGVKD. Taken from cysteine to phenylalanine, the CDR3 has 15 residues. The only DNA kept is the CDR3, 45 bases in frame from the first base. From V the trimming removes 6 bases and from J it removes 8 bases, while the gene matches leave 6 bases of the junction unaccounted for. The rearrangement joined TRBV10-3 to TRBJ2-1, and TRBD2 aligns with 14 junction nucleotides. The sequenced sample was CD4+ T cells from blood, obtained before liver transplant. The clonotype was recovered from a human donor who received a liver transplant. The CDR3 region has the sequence CAIRGTSGSLYEQFF. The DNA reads TGTGCCATCAGGGGGACTAGCGGGAGTCTCTATGAGCAGTTCTTC.